This TCR beta chain is drawn from a study of blood T cell repertoires in COVID-19. Study summary: Samples taken during acute and convalescent COVID-19 were collected in the United States, Italy and Spain.

As processed by the authors: By means of reference gene primer amplification, nucleated cell counts were estimated. TCRdb keeps only in-frame clones here, not all; method: immunoSEQ multiplex PCR. V, J and clone size were drawn from that table, and D and trimming were deduced from the DNA. The table has roughly 160,000 clones, almost 85% seen once. This clone was detected once. This clonotype originated in a man aged 50-59 years who had recovered from COVID-19. Sequencing was done on a sample of PBMCs or T cells enriched from blood (not recorded which).

Here the CDR3 reads CATSDIAESSYNEQFF. CDR3 bases: TGTGCCACCAGTGATATAGCGGAGAGCTCCTACAATGAGCAGTTCTTC. The chain recombines TRBV24-1 with TRBJ2-1; a weak D match, TRBD2 (6 bases). This CDR3 contains 16 residues. The V gene lost 3 bases and the J gene lost 0 bases, with 11 bases spanning the gap. Germline loops: CDR1 KGHDR, CDR2 SFDVKD.